The next 6 T cell receptor beta chains were all read from a single sample in a study of neurological immune-mediated disorders. TCRdb passed the 5' RACE reads through MiXCR, listing each CDR3 protein once. Of 70,000 or so distinct CDR3 sequences in the sample, about 3% were seen once. Sequencing was done on a sample of PBMCs. The receptor source for this set is a woman in her 50s with multiple sclerosis.

This clonotype was detected a few times. One base away lies a much larger clone, so this may be a sequencing read error. J is TRBJ1-6 and V is TRBV7-9; TRBD1 might be the D (5 bases). This CDR3 spans 12 amino acids. Per the germline V gene, CDR1 is SEHNR and CDR2 is FQNEAQ (reference sequence). The DNA for the CDR3 is TGTGCCAGCAGCGGGGGAGCCTCACCCCTCAACTTT. It encodes CASSGGASPLNF.

This clonotype was seen ten or more times. The chain has TRBV6-4 and TRBJ1-2; TRBD1 agrees at 8 bases. J lost 7 bases, V lost 6 bases, and 13 bases had no gene match. In germline, CDR1 is MRHNA, CDR2 SNTAGT. This CDR3 region has 15 residues. CDR3 residues: CASSAAGGAGFGYTF. For the CDR3, the DNA is TGTGCCAGCAGCGCCGCAGGGGGCGCGGGATTTGGCTACACCTTC.

This clonotype has at least ten counts. V is TRBV12-3 or TRBV12-4 and J is TRBJ2-1; D call uncertain. CDR3 length equals 13 residues. Trimming pared 6 bases from V and 9 bases from J, leaving 15 bases between. CDR3 in DNA: TGTGCCAGCAGCACCCTTGCAGCAGGTGAGCAGTTCTTC. The encoded protein is CASSTLAAGEQFF.

This clonotype was detected ten times or more. The chain couples TRBV7-2 to TRBJ2-3, with D tentatively TRBD1 (5 bases). Germline assignment: CDR1 SGHTA and CDR2 FQGNSA. The CDR3 consists of 12 residues. V lost 8 bases, J lost 6 bases, and 12 bases lay in between. The CDR3 sequence: CASHGAGDTQYF. CDR3 sequence (DNA): TGTGCCAGCCATGGGGCCGGGGATACGCAGTATTTT.

This clonotype was counted many times. This chain's CDR3 is CASSKSSGREPHYGYTF. The DNA of the CDR3 is TGTGCCAGCAGCAAATCCTCTGGCAGGGAGCCTCACTATGGCTACACCTTC. This chain joins TRBV21-1 and TRBJ1-2; TRBD1 is taken as the D call from the table, unchecked against the DNA. TRBV21-1 is classified as a pseudogene. The CDR3 is made up of 17 amino acids.

This clonotype was seen many times. The genes are TRBV3-1 and TRBJ2-2; D is possibly TRBD1 or TRBD2 (5 bases each). The CDR3 length is 12 residues. V dropped 10 bases and J dropped 7 bases, with 13 bases sitting between them. CDR1 and CDR2 (germline): LGHDT, YNNKEL (reference sequence). CDR3 protein: CATLGTVGELFF. In DNA, the CDR3 is TGTGCCACCCTTGGGACGGTCGGGGAGCTGTTTTTT.